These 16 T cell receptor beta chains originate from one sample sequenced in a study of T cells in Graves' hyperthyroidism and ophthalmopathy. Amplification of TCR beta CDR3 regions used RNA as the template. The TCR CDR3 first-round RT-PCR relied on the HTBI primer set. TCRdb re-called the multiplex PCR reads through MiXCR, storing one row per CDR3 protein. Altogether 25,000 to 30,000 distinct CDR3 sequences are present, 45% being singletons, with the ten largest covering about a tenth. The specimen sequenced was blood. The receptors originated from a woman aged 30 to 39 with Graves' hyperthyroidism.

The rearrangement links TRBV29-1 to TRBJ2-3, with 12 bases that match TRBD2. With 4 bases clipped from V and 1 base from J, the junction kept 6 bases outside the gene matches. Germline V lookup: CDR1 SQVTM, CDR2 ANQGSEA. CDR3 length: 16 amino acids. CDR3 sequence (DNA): TGCAGCGTTGGACTAGCGGGAGAGTGGGGCACAGATACGCAGTATTTT. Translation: CSVGLAGEWGTDTQYF.

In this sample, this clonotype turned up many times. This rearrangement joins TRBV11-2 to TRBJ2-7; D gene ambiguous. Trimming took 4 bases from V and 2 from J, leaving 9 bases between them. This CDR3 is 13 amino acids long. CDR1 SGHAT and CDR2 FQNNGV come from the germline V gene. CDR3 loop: CASSSVYTYEQYF. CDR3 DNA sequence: TGTGCCAGCAGCTCCGTATATACCTACGAGCAGTACTTC.

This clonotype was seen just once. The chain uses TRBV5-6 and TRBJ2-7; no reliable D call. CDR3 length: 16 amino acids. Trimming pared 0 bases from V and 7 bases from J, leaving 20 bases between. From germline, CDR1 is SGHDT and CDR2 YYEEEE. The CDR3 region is CASSLAARRDGWEQYF. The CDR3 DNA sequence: TGTGCCAGCAGCTTGGCCGCCAGACGAGACGGTTGGGAGCAGTACTTC. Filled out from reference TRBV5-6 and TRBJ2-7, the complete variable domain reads DAGVTQSPTHLIKTRGQQVTLRCSPKSGHDTVSWYQQALGQGPQFIFQYYEEEERQRGNFPDRFSGHQFPNYSSELNVNALLLGDSALYLCASSLAARRDGWEQYFGPGTRLTVT.

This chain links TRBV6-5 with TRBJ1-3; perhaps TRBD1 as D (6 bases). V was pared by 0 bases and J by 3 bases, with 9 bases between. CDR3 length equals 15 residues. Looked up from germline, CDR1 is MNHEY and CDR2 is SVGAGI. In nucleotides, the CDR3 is TGTGCCAGCAGTTACTCGGCAGGGGATGGAAACACCATATATTTT. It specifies CASSYSAGDGNTIYF.

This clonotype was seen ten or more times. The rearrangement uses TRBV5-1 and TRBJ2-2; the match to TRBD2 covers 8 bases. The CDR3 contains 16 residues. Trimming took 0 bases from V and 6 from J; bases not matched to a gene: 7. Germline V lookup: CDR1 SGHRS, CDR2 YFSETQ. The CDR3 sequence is CASSLGGTSFPGELFF. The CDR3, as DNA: TGCGCCAGCAGCTTGGGCGGGACTAGTTTTCCCGGGGAGCTGTTTTTT.

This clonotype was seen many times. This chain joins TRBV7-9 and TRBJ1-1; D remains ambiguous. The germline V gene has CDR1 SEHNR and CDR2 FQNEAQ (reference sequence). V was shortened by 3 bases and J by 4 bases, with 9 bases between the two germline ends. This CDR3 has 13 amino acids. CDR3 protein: CASSFFSSTEAFF. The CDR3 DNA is TGTGCCAGCAGCTTCTTTAGCAGCACTGAAGCTTTCTTT.

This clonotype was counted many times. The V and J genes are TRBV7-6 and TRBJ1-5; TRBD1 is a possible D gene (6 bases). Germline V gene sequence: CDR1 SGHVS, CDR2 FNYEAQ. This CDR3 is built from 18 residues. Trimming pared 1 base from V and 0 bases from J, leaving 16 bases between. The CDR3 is CASSLGRGGPFSNQPQHF. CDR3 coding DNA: TGTGCCAGCAGCTTAGGCAGGGGAGGCCCTTTTAGCAATCAGCCCCAGCATTTT. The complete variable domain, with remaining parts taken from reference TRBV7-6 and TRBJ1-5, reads GAGVSQSPRYKVTKRGQDVALRCDPISGHVSLYWYRQALGQGPEFLTYFNYEAQQDKSGLPNDRFSAERPEGSISTLTIQRTEQRDSAMYRCASSLGRGGPFSNQPQHFGDGTRLSIL.

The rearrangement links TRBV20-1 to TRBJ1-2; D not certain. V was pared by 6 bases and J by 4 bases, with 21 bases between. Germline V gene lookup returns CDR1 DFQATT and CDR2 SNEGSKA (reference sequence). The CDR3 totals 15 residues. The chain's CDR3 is CSASSLSAEIYGYTF. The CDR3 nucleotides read TGCAGTGCCAGCAGTTTGTCGGCAGAGATCTATGGCTACACCTTC.

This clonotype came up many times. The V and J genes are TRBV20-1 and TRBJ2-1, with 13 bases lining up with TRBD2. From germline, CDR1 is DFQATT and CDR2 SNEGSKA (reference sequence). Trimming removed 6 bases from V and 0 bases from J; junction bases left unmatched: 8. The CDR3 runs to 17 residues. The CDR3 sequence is CSAPGTSGKSSYNEQFF. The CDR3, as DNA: TGCAGTGCCCCCGGGACTAGCGGGAAGTCCTCCTACAATGAGCAGTTCTTC.

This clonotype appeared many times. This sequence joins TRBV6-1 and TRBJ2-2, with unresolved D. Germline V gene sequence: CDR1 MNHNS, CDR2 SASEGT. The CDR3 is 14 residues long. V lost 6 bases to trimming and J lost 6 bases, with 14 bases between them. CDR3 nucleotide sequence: TGTGCCAGCAGGAGGACGTTCCCCGCCGGGGAGCTGTTTTTT. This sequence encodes CASRRTFPAGELFF.

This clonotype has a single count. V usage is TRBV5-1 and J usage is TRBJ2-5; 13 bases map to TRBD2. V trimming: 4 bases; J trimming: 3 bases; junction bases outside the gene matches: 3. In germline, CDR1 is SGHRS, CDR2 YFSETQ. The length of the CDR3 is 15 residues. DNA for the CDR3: TGCGCCAGCAGCGAACTAGCGGGAGGGGAAGAGACCCAGTACTTC. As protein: CASSELAGGEETQYF.

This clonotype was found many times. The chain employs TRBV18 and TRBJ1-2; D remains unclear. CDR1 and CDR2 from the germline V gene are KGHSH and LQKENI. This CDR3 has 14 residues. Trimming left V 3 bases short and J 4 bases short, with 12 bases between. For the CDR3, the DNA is TGTGCCAGCTCACCGGGCTCGGGGTCCTATGGCTACACCTTC. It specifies CASSPGSGSYGYTF.

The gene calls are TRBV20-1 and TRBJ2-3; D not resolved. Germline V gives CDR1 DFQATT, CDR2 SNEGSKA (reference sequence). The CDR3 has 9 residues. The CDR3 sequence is CRLRDTQYF. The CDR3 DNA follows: TGCAGGCTGAGGGATACGCAGTATTTT.

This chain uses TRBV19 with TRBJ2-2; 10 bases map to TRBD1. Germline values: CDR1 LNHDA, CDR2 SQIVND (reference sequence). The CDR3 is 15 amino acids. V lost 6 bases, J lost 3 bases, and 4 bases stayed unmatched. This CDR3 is CASRRQGAYTGELFF. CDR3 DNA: TGTGCCAGTAGAAGACAGGGGGCTTACACCGGGGAGCTGTTTTTT.

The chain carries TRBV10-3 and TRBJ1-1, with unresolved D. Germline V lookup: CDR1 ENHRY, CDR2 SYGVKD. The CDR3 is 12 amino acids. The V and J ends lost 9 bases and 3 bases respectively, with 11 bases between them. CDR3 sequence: CAMRPEDTEAFF. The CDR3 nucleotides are TGTGCCATGAGGCCAGAGGACACTGAAGCTTTCTTT.

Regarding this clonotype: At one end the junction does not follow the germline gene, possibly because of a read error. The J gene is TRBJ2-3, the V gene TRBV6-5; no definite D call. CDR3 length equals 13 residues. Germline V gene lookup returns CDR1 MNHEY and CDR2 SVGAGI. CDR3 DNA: TGTGCCAGCAGTTACGGGTCCACAGATGCGCAGTATTTT. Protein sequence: CASSYGSTDAQYF.